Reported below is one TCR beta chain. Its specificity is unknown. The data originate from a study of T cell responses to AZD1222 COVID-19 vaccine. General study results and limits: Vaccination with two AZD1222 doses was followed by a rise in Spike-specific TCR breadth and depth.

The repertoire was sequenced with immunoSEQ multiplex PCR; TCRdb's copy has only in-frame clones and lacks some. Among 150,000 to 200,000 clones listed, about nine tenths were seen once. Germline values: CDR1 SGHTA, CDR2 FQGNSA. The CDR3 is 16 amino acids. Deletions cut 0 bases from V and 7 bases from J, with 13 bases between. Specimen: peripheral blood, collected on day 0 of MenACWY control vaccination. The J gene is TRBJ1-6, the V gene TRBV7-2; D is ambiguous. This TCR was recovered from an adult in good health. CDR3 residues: CASSLALRVGNSPLHF. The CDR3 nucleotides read TGTGCCAGCAGCTTAGCGCTAAGGGTGGGAAATTCACCCCTCCACTTT. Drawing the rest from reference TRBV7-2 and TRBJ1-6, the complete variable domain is GAGVSQSPSNKVTEKGKDVELRCDPISGHTALYWYRQSLGQGLEFLIYFQGNSAPDKSGLPSDRFSAERTGGSVSTLTIQRTQQEDSAVYLCASSLALRVGNSPLHFGNGTRLTVT.